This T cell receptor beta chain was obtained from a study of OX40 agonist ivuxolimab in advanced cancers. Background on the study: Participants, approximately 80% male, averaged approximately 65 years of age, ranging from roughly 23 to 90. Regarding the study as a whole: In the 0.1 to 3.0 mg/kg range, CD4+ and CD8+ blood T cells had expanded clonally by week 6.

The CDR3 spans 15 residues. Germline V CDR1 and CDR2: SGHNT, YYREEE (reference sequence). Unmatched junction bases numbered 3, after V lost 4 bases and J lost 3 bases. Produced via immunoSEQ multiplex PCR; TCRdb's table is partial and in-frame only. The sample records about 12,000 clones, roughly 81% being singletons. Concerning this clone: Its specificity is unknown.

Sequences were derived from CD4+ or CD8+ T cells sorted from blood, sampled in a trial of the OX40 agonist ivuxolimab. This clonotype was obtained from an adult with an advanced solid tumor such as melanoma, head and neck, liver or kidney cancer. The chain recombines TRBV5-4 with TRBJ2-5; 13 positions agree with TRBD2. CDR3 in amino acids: CASSGGTSGEETQYF. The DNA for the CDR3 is TGTGCCAGCAGCGGAGGGACTAGCGGGGAAGAGACCCAGTACTTC.